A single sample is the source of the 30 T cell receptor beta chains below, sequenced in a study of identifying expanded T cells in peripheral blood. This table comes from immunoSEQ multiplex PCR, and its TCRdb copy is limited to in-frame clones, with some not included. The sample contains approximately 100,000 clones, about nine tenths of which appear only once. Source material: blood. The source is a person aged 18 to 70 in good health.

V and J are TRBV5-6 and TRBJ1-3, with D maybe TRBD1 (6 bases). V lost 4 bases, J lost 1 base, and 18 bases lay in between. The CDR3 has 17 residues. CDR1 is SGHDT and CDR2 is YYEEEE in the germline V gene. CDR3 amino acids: CASSQDEFQGSGNTIYF. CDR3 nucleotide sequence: TGTGCCAGCAGCCAAGATGAGTTCCAGGGGTCTGGAAACACCATATATTTT. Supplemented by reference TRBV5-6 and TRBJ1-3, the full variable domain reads DAGVTQSPTHLIKTRGQQVTLRCSPKSGHDTVSWYQQALGQGPQFIFQYYEEEERQRGNFPDRFSGHQFPNYSSELNVNALLLGDSALYLCASSQDEFQGSGNTIYFGEGSWLTVV.

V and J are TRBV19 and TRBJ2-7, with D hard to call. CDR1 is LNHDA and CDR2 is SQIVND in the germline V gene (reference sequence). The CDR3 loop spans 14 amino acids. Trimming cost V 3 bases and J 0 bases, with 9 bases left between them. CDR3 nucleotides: TGTGCCAGTAGTATCGCAGTCCTCTCCTACGAGCAGTACTTC. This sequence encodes CASSIAVLSYEQYF.

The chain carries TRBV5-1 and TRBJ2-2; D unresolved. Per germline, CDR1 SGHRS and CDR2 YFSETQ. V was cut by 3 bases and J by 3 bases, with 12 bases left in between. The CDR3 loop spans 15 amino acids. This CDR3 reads CASSYEGVYTGELFF. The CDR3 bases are TGCGCCAGCAGCTACGAAGGCGTTTACACCGGGGAGCTGTTTTTT.

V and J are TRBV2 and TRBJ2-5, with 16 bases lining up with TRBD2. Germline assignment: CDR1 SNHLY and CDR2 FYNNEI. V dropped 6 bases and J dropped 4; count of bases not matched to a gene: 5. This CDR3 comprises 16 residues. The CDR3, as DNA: TGTGCCAGCAGCACCGGGACTAGCGGGGGGGCAGAGACCCAGTACTTC. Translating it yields CASSTGTSGGAETQYF.

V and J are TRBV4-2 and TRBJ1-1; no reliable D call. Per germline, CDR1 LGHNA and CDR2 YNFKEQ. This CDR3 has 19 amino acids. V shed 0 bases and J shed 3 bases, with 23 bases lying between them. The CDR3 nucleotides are TGTGCCAGCAGCCAAGAGGGAGTTTTTGCCCCCGAGGTTTACACTGAAGCTTTCTTT. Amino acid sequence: CASSQEGVFAPEVYTEAFF.

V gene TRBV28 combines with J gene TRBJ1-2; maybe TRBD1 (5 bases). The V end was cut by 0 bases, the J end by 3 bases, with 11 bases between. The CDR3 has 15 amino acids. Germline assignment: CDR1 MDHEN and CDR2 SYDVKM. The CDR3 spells CASSLWTDNYYGYTF. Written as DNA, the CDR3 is TGTGCCAGCAGTTTATGGACAGACAACTACTATGGCTACACCTTC.

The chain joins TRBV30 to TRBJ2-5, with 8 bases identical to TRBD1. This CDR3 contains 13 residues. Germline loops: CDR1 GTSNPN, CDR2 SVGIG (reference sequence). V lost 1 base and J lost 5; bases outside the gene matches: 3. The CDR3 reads CAWSARQGETQYF. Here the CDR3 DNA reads TGTGCCTGGAGTGCTCGACAGGGGGAGACCCAGTACTTC.

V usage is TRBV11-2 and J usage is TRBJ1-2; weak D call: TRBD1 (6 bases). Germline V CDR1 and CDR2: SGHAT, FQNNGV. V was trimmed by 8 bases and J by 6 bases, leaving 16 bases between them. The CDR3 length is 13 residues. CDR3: CASASGTLNGYTF. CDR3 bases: TGTGCCAGCGCGTCCGGGACATTAAATGGCTACACCTTC.

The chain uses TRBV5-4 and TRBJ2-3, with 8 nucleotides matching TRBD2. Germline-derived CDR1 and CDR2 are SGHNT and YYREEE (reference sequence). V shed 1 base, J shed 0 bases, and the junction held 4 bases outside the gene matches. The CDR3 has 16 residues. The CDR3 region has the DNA TGTGCCAGCAGCTTGTCGATAGCGGGGAGCACAGATACGCAGTATTTT. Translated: CASSLSIAGSTDTQYF.

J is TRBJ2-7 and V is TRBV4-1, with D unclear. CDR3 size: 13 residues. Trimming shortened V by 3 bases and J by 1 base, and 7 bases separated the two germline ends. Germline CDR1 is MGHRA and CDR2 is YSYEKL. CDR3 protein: CASSQPNSYEQYF. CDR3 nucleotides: TGCGCCAGCAGCCAGCCCAATTCCTACGAGCAGTACTTC.

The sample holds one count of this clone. The CDR3 DNA is TGTGCCAGTAAAGGTGGTCAGGGTGGGTACAATGAGCAGTTCTTC. This gives the protein CASKGGQGGYNEQFF. The chain employs TRBV19 and TRBJ2-1, with a weak D call TRBD1 (5 bases). V shed 7 bases and J shed 4 bases, with 17 bases lying between them. Per germline, CDR1 LNHDA and CDR2 SQIVND (reference sequence). The CDR3 consists of 15 residues. The variable domain in full, with the rest retrieved from reference TRBV19 and TRBJ2-1, is DGGITQSPKYLFRKEGQNVTLSCEQNLNHDAMYWYRQDPGQGLRLIYYSQIVNDFQKGDIAEGYSVSREKKESFPLTVTSAQKNPTAFYLCASKGGQGGYNEQFFGPGTRLTVL.

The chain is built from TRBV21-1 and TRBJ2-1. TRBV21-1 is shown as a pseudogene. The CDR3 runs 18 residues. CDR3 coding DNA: TGTGCCAGCAGCAAAGCACCCCTACATCTTTGGAACGACAATGAGCAGTTCTTC. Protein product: CASSKAPLHLWNDNEQFF.

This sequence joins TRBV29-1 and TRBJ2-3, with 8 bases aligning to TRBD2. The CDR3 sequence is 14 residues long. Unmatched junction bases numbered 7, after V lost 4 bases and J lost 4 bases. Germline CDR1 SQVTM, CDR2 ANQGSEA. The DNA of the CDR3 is TGCAGCGTTGGCGGTAGCGGGGTGCCAGATACGCAGTATTTT. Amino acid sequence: CSVGGSGVPDTQYF.

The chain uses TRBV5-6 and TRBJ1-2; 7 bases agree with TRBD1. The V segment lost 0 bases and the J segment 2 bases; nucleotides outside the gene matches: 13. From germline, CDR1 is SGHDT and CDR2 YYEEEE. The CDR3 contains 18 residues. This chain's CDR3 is CASSLEVMPGTANYGYTF. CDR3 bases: TGTGCCAGCAGCTTGGAGGTGATGCCCGGGACAGCCAACTATGGCTACACCTTC.

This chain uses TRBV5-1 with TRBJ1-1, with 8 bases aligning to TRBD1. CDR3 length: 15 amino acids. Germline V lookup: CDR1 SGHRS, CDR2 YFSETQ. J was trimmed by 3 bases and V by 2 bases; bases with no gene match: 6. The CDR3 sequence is CASSFQGARDTEAFF. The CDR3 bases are TGCGCCAGCAGCTTCCAGGGGGCGAGAGACACTGAAGCTTTCTTT.

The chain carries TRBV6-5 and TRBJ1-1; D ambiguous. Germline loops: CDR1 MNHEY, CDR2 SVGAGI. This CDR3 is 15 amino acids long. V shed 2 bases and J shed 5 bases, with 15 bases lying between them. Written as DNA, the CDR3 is TGTGCCAGCAGTTACATAAGGCCGGACCTAACTGAAGCTTTCTTT. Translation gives CASSYIRPDLTEAFF.

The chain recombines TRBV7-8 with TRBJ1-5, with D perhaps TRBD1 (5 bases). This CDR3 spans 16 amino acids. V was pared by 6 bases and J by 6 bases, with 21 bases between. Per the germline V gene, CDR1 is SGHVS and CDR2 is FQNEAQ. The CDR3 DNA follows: TGTGCCAGCAGTTCCAGTGGGGAGAGGGGTGTTCAGCCCCAGCATTTT. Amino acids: CASSSSGERGVQPQHF.

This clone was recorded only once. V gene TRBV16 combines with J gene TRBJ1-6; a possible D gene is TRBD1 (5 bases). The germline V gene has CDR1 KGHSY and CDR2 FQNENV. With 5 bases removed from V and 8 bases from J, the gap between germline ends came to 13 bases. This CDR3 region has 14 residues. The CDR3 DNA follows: TGTGCCAGCAGCACTAGGACAACAGATTCACCCCTCCACTTT. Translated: CASSTRTTDSPLHF. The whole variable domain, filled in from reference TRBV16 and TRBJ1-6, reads GEEVAQTPKHLVRGEGQKAKLYCAPIKGHSYVFWYQQVLKNEFKFLISFQNENVFDETGMPKERFSAKCLPNSPCSLEIQATKLEDSAVYFCASSTRTTDSPLHFGNGTRLTVT.

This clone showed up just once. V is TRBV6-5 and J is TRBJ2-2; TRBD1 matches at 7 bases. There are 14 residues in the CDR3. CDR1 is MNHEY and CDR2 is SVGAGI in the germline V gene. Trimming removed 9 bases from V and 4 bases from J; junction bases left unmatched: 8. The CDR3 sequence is CASRHGTATGELFF. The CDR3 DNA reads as TGTGCCAGTAGACATGGGACAGCCACCGGGGAGCTGTTTTTT.

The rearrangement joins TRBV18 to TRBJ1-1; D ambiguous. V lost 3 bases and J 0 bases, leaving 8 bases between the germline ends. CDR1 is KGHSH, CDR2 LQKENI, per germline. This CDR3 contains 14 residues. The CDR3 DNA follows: TGTGCCAGCTCACCTGGGCAGTTGAACACTGAAGCTTTCTTT. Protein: CASSPGQLNTEAFF.

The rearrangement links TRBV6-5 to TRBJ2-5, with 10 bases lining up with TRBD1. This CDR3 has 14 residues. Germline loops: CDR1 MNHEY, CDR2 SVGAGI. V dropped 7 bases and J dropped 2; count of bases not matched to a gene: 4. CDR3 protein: CASIDRGRQETQYF. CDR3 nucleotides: TGTGCCAGCATCGACAGGGGGCGGCAAGAGACCCAGTACTTC.

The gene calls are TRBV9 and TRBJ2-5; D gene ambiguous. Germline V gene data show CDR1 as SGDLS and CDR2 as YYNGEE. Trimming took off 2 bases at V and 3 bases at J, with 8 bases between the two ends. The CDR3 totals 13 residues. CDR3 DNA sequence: TGTGCCAGCAGCGTTTTGTCAGAAGAGACCCAGTACTTC. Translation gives CASSVLSEETQYF.

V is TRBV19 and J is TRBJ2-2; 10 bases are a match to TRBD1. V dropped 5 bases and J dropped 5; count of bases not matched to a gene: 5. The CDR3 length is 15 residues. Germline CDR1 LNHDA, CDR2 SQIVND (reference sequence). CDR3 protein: CASSPGTGDTGELFF. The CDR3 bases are TGTGCCAGTAGTCCCGGGACAGGGGATACCGGGGAGCTGTTTTTT. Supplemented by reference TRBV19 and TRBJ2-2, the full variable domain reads DGGITQSPKYLFRKEGQNVTLSCEQNLNHDAMYWYRQDPGQGLRLIYYSQIVNDFQKGDIAEGYSVSREKKESFPLTVTSAQKNPTAFYLCASSPGTGDTGELFFGEGSRLTVL.

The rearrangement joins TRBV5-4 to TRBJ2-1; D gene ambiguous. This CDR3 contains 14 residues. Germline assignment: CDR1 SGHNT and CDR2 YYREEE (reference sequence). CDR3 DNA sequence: TGTGCGGCCTTGAGCTACCGCCGCGACAATGAGCAGTTCTTC. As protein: CAALSYRRDNEQFF.

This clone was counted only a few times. The DNA of the CDR3 is TGCGCCAGCAGCCCCCCTAGAGCCAGGGCTGGGGCCAACGTCCTGACTTTC. It is translated as CASSPPRARAGANVLTF. The chain recombines TRBV4-1 with TRBJ2-6, with D tentatively TRBD1 (5 bases). The CDR3 consists of 17 residues. V lost 4 bases, J lost 2 bases, and 15 bases lay in between. CDR1 and CDR2 (germline): MGHRA, YSYEKL.

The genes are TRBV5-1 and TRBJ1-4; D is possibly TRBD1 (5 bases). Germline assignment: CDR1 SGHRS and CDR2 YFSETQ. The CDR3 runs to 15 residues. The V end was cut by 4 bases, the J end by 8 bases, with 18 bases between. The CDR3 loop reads CASSLLMGGEEKLFF. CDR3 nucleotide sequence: TGCGCCAGCAGCCTTTTGATGGGGGGAGAGGAAAAACTGTTTTTT.

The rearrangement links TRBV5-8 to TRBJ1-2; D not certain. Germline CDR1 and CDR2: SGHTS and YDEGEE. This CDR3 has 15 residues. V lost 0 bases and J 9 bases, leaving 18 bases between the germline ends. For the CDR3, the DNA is TGTGCCAGCAGCTTGGCGGAGGGAATACTCGTGAGCTACACCTTC. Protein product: CASSLAEGILVSYTF.

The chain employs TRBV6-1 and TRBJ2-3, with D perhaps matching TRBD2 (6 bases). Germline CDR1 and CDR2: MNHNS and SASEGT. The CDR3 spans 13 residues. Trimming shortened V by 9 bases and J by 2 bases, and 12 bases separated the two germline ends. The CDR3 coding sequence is TGTGCCAGTCTGGGGGACTTCACAGATACGCAGTATTTT. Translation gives CASLGDFTDTQYF.

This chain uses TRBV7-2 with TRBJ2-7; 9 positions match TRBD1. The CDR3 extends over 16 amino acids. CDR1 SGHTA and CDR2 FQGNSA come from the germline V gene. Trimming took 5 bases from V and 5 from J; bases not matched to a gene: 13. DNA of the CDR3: TGTGCCAGCAGCCCACGATGGGACAGGGAAGGAGACGAGCAGTACTTC. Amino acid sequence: CASSPRWDREGDEQYF.

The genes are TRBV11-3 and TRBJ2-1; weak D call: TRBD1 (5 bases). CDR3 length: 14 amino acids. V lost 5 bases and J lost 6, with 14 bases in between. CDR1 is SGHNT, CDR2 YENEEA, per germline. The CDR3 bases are TGTGCCAGCAGCGGGTCAGGGCAGCGCAATGAGCAGTTCTTC. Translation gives CASSGSGQRNEQFF.